Presented here are 5 T cell receptor beta chains from one specimen sequenced in a study of blood T cells in healthy people across ages. Then a second PCR, running about 6 to 12 cycles, was carried out with a sample-barcoded 5' primer and a J-beta primer mix. MiXCR was run by TCRdb on the 5' RACE reads, yielding one entry per CDR3 protein. The sample yields 800,000 to 950,000 distinct CDR3 sequences, 25% to 35% seen once. The same data also went into a second study, on T cells of mothers and their children.

Sample: blood. The receptors stem from a woman aged 40 to 50 in good health.

V and J are TRBV20-1 and TRBJ2-3; TRBD2 matches at 12 bases. Germline CDR1 reads DFQATT; CDR2 reads SNEGSKA (reference sequence). J gave up 3 bases and V 3 bases, and 10 bases lay outside the gene matches. The CDR3 extends over 17 amino acids. The CDR3 nucleotides read TGCAGTGCTAGGGTTCCGGGACTAGCGGGTCGTACAGATACGCAGTATTTT. Its translation: CSARVPGLAGRTDTQYF.

V gene TRBV4-1 combines with J gene TRBJ2-7; possible D gene TRBD2, 6 bases. V was cut by 1 base and J by 5 bases, with 15 bases left in between. The CDR3 totals 15 residues. Germline V lookup: CDR1 MGHRA, CDR2 YSYEKL. The chain's CDR3 is CASSQVAGSVHEQYF. CDR3 coding DNA: TGCGCCAGCAGCCAAGTTGCGGGGTCAGTGCACGAGCAGTACTTC.

The V call is TRBV7-2, the J call TRBJ2-7; D gene unclear. The CDR3 is made up of 15 amino acids. The germline gives CDR1 SGHTA, CDR2 FQGNSA. V lost 5 bases and J lost 0, with 14 bases in between. Here the CDR3 DNA reads TGTGCCAGCAGCGACGCTCGGTCGGTCTCCTACGAGCAGTACTTC. Translated, it gives CASSDARSVSYEQYF.

This clonotype occurred a few times. The chain has TRBV4-1 and TRBJ1-6; 11 nucleotides align to TRBD1. V was pared by 4 bases and J by 7 bases, with 3 bases of the junction left unmatched. This CDR3 is built from 15 residues. CDR1 is MGHRA, CDR2 YSYEKL, per germline. CDR3 loop: CASSRGDRGNSPLHF. The CDR3 DNA is TGCGCCAGCAGCCGTGGGGACAGGGGGAATTCACCCCTCCACTTT.

The gene calls are TRBV10-3 and TRBJ2-5; no firm D call. Trimming pared 10 bases from V and 11 bases from J, leaving 26 bases between. This CDR3 region has 14 residues. Germline V gives CDR1 ENHRY, CDR2 SYGVKD. CDR3 loop: CASSIPGPGPGQYF. The CDR3 DNA follows: TGTGCCAGCTCGATTCCGGGCCCGGGTCCCGGGCAGTACTTC.